This TCR beta chain appears in the sequencing data of a study of T-cell reconstitution after alpha-beta-depleted transplantation in children. V trimming: 5 bases; J trimming: 3 bases; junction bases outside the gene matches: 7. CDR1 SGHVS and CDR2 FQNEAQ come from the germline V gene. This CDR3 has 15 amino acids. Molecular barcoding with unique molecular identifiers was used for the TCRbeta library. TCRdb re-analysed the PCR reads in MiXCR, keeping a single row per CDR3 protein. The sample shows more than 550,000 distinct CDR3 sequences, over 9.5% of them seen only once. The sequence was collected from a human donor who donated a stem cell graft to a child with acute myeloid leukemia. The specimen comprised PBMCs from the stem cell graft donor, sampled from the stem cell graft. The genes are TRBV7-8 and TRBJ2-7; 10 bases line up with TRBD2. This chain's CDR3 is CASSQGLATYYEQYF. Here the CDR3 DNA reads TGTGCCAGCAGCCAGGGACTAGCGACTTACTACGAGCAGTACTTC. Full variable domain (remainder filled in from reference TRBV7-8 and TRBJ2-7): GAGVSQSPRYKVAKRGQDVALRCDPISGHVSLFWYQQALGQGPEFLTYFQNEAQLDKSGLPSDRFFAERPEGSVSTLKIQRTQQEDSAVYLCASSQGLATYYEQYFGPGTRLTVT.